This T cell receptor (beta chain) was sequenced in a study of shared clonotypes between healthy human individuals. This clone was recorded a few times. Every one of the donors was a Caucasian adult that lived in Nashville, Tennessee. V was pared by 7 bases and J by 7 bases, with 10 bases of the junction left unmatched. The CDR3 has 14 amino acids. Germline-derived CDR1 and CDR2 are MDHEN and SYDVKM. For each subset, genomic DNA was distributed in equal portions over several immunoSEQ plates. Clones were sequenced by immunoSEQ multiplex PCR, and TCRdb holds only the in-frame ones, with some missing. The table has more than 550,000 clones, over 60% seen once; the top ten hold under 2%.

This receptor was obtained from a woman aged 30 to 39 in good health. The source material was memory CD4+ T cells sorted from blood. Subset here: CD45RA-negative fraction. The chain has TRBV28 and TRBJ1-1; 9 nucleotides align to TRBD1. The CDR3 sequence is CASTRDRENDEAFF. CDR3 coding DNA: TGTGCCAGCACCCGGGACAGGGAAAATGATGAAGCTTTCTTT.